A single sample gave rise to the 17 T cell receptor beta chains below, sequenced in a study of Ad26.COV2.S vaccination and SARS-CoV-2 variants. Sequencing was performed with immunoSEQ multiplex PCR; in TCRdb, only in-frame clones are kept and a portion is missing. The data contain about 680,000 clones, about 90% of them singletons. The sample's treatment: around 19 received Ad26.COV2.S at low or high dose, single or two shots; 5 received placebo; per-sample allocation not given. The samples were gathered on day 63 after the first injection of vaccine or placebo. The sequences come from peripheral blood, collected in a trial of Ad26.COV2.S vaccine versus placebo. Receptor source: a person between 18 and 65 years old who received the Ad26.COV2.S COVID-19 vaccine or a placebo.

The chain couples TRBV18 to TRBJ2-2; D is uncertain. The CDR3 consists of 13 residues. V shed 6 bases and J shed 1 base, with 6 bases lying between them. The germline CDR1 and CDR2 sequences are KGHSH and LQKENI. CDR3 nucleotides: TGTGCCAGCTCGCAAGGGAACACCGGGGAGCTGTTTTTT. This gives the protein CASSQGNTGELFF.

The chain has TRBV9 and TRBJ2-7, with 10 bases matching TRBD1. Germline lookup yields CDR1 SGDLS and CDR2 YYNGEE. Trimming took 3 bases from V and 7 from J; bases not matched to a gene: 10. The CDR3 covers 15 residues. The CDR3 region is CASSDRDRGLREQYF. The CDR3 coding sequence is TGTGCCAGCAGCGACCGGGACAGGGGCCTGAGGGAGCAGTACTTC.

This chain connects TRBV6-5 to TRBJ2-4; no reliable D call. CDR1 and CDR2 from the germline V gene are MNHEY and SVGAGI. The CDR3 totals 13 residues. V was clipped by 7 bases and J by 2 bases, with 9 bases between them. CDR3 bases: TGTGCCAGCACCAGTCTATCCAAAAACATTCAGTACTTC. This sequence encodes CASTSLSKNIQYF.

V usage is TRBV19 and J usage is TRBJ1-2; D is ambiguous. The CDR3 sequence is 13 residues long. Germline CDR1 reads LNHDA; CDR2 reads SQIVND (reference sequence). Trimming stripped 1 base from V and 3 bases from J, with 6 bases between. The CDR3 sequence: CASSIGQHYGYTF. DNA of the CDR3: TGTGCCAGTAGTATAGGGCAGCACTATGGCTACACCTTC.

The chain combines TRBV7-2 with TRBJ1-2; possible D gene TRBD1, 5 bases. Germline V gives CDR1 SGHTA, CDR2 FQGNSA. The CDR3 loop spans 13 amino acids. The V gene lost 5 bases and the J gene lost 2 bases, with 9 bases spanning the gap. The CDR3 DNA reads TGTGCCAGCAGCATCGACAGAAACTATGGCTACACCTTC. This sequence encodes CASSIDRNYGYTF.

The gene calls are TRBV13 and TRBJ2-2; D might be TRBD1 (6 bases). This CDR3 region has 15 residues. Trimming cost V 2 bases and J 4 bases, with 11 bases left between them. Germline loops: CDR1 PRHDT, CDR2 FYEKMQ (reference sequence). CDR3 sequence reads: CASSLTGFGTGELFF. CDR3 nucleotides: TGTGCCAGCAGCTTAACAGGGTTCGGCACCGGGGAGCTGTTTTTT.

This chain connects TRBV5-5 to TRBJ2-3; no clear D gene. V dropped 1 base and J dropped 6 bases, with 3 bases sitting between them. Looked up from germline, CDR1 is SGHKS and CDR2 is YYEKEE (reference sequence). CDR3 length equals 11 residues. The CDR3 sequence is CASSLSDTQYF. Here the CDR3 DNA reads TGTGCCAGCAGCTTGTCTGATACGCAGTATTTT.

DNA of the CDR3: TGCGCCAGCAGCTTGCAAGCGGGAGAGGTTGGGGCCTACAATGAGCAGTTCTTC. It codes for CASSLQAGEVGAYNEQFF. The chain employs TRBV5-1 and TRBJ2-1, with 8 bases lining up with TRBD2. The CDR3 covers 18 residues. CDR1 is SGHRS, CDR2 YFSETQ, per germline. V trimming: 1 base; J trimming: 2 bases; junction bases outside the gene matches: 11.

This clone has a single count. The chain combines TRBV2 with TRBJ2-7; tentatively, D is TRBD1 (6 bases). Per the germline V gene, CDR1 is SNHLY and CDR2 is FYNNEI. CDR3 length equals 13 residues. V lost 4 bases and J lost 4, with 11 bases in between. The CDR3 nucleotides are TGTGCCAGCAGTGGGGGGCTACTTTACGAGCAGTACTTC. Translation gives CASSGGLLYEQYF.

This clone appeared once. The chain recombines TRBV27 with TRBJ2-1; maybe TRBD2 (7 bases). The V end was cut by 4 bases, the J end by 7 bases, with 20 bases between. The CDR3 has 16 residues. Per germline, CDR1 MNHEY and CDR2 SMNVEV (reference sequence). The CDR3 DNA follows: TGTGCCAGCAGTTACCCCCGATCGGGGGGCAGGAATGAGCAGTTCTTC. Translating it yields CASSYPRSGGRNEQFF.

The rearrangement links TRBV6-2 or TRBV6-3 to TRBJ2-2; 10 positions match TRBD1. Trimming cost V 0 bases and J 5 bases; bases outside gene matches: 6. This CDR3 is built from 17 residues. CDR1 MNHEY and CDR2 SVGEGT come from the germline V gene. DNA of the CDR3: TGTGCCAGCAGTTACTCAGAGACAGGGGGCTTGACCGGGGAGCTGTTTTTT. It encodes CASSYSETGGLTGELFF.

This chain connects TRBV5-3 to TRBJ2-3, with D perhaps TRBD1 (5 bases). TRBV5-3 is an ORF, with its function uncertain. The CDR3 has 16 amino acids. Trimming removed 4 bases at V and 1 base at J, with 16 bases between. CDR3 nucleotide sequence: TGTGCCAGAAGCAAGTGTGGGTGGGGCTGCACAGATACGCAGTATTTT. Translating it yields CARSKCGWGCTDTQYF.

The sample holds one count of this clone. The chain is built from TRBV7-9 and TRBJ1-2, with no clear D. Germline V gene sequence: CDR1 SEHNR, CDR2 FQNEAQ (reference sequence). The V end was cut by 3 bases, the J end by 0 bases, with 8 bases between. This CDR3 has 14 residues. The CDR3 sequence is CASSFGEANYGYTF. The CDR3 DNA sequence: TGTGCCAGCAGCTTCGGCGAAGCTAACTATGGCTACACCTTC.

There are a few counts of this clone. Here the CDR3 DNA reads TGTGCCAGCAGCTTATTACCCCTGAATAGCGGGGGCGTAGAGACCCAGTACTTC. Its translation: CASSLLPLNSGGVETQYF. V and J are TRBV7-6 and TRBJ2-5, with 9 bases that match TRBD2. Germline V gene data show CDR1 as SGHVS and CDR2 as FNYEAQ. J gave up 4 bases and V 2 bases, and 14 bases lay outside the gene matches. The CDR3 totals 18 residues.

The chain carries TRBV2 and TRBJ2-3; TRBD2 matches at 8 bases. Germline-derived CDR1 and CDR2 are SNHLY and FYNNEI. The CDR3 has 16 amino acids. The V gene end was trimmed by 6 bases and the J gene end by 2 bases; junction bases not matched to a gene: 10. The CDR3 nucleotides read TGTGCCAGCAGGTCCTTGCTAGCGGGCTTCACAGATACGCAGTATTTT. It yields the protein CASRSLLAGFTDTQYF. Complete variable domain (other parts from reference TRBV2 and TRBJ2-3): EPEVTQTPSHQVTQMGQEVILRCVPISNHLYFYWYRQILGQKVEFLVSFYNNEISEKSEIFDDQFSVERPDGSNFTLKIRSTKLEDSAMYFCASRSLLAGFTDTQYFGPGTRLTVL.

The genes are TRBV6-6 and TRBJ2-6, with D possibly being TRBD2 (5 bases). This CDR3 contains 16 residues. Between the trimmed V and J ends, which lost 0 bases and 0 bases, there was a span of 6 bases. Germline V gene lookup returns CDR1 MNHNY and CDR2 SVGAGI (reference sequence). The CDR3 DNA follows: TGTGCCAGCAGTTACTCAGCGGCCTCTGGGGCCAACGTCCTGACTTTC. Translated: CASSYSAASGANVLTF.

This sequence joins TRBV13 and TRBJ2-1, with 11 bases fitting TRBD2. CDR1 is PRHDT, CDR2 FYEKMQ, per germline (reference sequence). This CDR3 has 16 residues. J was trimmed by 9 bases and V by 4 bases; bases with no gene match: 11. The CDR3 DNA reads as TGTGCCAGCAGCTCCTCAACTAGCGGGGGAACTGGTGAGCAGTTCTTC. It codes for CASSSSTSGGTGEQFF.